The 14 T cell receptor beta chains given below trace back to one sample, sequenced in a study of T-cell reconstitution after alpha-beta-depleted transplantation in children. Unique molecular identifiers featured in how the TCRbeta library was prepared. TCRdb called the PCR reads again in MiXCR, with one record for every CDR3 protein. The data hold over 85,000 distinct CDR3 sequences, with 6% to 9% observed a single time. Here the sequenced sample was PBMCs, taken before TCRalphabeta/CD19-depleted stem cell transplant. Every receptor here comes from a boy aged 2 to 10 with acute lymphoblastic leukemia, due to receive a stem cell transplant.

The rearrangement uses TRBV7-8 and TRBJ1-1; D gene uncertain. Deletions cut 7 bases from V and 1 base from J, with 22 bases between. The CDR3 length is 17 residues. Germline V gives CDR1 SGHVS, CDR2 FQNEAQ. In nucleotides, the CDR3 is TGTGCCAGCACCTCCCTCTTCGGAGGAAACGAGAACACTGAAGCTTTCTTT. As protein: CASTSLFGGNENTEAFF.

This clonotype was counted between two and nine times. The J gene is TRBJ1-1, the V gene TRBV3-1; no reliable D call. Trimming took off 1 base at V and 8 bases at J, with 8 bases between the two ends. The CDR3 runs to 12 residues. Germline assignment: CDR1 LGHDT and CDR2 YNNKEL (reference sequence). CDR3 sequence reads: CASSQGRGEAFF. The CDR3 DNA reads TGTGCCAGCAGCCAAGGAAGAGGGGAAGCTTTCTTT.

Ten or more counts support this clonotype. The rearrangement joins TRBV7-9 to TRBJ1-1; D remains unclear. Per germline, CDR1 SEHNR and CDR2 FQNEAQ (reference sequence). The V end lost 3 bases, the J end lost 4 bases, and 6 bases lay between the germline ends. The CDR3 has 12 residues. The DNA for the CDR3 is TGTGCCAGCAGCTTTGATCTCACTGAAGCTTTCTTT. It codes for CASSFDLTEAFF.

This clonotype came up a few times. The V call is TRBV2, the J call TRBJ1-2; D possibly corresponds to TRBD1 (5 bases). CDR3 size: 12 residues. CDR1 SNHLY and CDR2 FYNNEI come from the germline V gene. Trimming shortened V by 4 bases and J by 4 bases, and 7 bases separated the two germline ends. The CDR3 sequence: CASSVGTYGYTF. Written as DNA, the CDR3 is TGTGCCAGCAGTGTAGGGACCTATGGCTACACCTTC.

This clonotype was seen ten or more times. This sequence joins TRBV7-9 and TRBJ2-3; TRBD2 aligns across 7 bases. The CDR3 has 16 amino acids. Unmatched junction bases numbered 7, after V lost 4 bases and J lost 0 bases. Germline V gene sequence: CDR1 SEHNR, CDR2 FQNEAQ (reference sequence). CDR3 sequence (DNA): TGTGCCAGCAGCTCATCCCTTAGCGGGAGCACAGATACGCAGTATTTT. Amino acid sequence: CASSSSLSGSTDTQYF.

V usage is TRBV10-3 and J usage is TRBJ1-5; 10 bases match TRBD1. The CDR3 length is 13 residues. J lost 6 bases, V lost 7 bases, and 3 bases had no gene match. Germline CDR1 and CDR2: ENHRY and SYGVKD. The CDR3 nucleotides read TGTGCCATCACTGGGGACAGGGGTCAGCCCCAGCATTTT. Amino acid sequence: CAITGDRGQPQHF.

This clonotype was detected ten times or more. The chain carries TRBV27 and TRBJ2-7; TRBD1 matches at 8 bases. The trim removed 5 bases at V and 3 bases at J, leaving 3 bases unmatched. This CDR3 contains 13 residues. CDR1 and CDR2 from the germline V gene are MNHEY and SMNVEV (reference sequence). In DNA form, the CDR3 reads TGTGCCAGCAGTCAGGGGGCTAACTACGAGCAGTACTTC. Protein sequence: CASSQGANYEQYF.

This clonotype was seen many times. The CDR3 bases are TGTGCCAGCAGTTACGAGACCTCTGGGGCCAACGTCCTGACTTTC. Translation: CASSYETSGANVLTF. The rearrangement uses TRBV6-5 and TRBJ2-6; D remains ambiguous. Germline V lookup: CDR1 MNHEY, CDR2 SVGAGI. The length of the CDR3 is 15 residues. Trimming left V 2 bases short and J 0 bases short, with 5 bases between.

This clonotype was recorded many times. The rearrangement links TRBV29-1 to TRBJ1-1; maybe TRBD1 (6 bases). V gave up 5 bases and J gave up 5 bases, with 12 bases separating them. CDR1 SQVTM and CDR2 ANQGSEA come from the germline V gene. The CDR3 covers 12 residues. CDR3 region: CSVRYRDTEAFF. For the CDR3, the DNA is TGCAGCGTTAGGTACAGGGATACTGAAGCTTTCTTT.

This clonotype was detected many times. V gene TRBV3-1 combines with J gene TRBJ2-1; D unresolved. Per germline, CDR1 LGHDT and CDR2 YNNKEL (reference sequence). The CDR3 loop spans 14 amino acids. Trimming took off 0 bases at V and 5 bases at J, with 8 bases between the two ends. In DNA, the CDR3 is TGTGCCAGCAGCCAAGAGGAAAGGGACAATGAGCAGTTCTTC. This gives the protein CASSQEERDNEQFF.

At least ten counts were recorded for this clonotype. This chain connects TRBV7-9 to TRBJ1-1; no clear D. Trimming removed 7 bases from V and 5 bases from J, with 17 bases in between. The CDR3 has 14 amino acids. Germline V gene lookup returns CDR1 SEHNR and CDR2 FQNEAQ (reference sequence). The CDR3 reads CASTPAEFRTEAFF. In nucleotides, the CDR3 is TGTGCCAGCACCCCCGCGGAGTTTAGGACTGAAGCTTTCTTT.

This clonotype has a count of ten or more. This rearrangement joins TRBV5-6 to TRBJ2-2, with D hard to call. V lost 4 bases and J lost 8, with 15 bases in between. The CDR3 covers 14 residues. Germline V gene data show CDR1 as SGHDT and CDR2 as YYEEEE. This CDR3 reads CASSPPPSRGELFF. The CDR3 DNA follows: TGTGCCAGCAGCCCTCCCCCATCCCGTGGGGAGCTGTTTTTT.

This sequence joins TRBV14 and TRBJ2-7, with a possible D match to TRBD2 (5 bases). The CDR3 is 16 residues long. The germline CDR1 and CDR2 sequences are SGHDN and FVKESK. Trimming took off 1 base at V and 2 bases at J, with 15 bases between the two ends. The CDR3 reads CASSQVSGTTPYEQYF. CDR3 DNA: TGTGCCAGCAGCCAAGTCAGCGGAACCACACCCTACGAGCAGTACTTC. Looking up the rest from reference TRBV14 and TRBJ2-7 gives the full variable domain: EAGVTQFPSHSVIEKGQTVTLRCDPISGHDNLYWYRRVMGKEIKFLLHFVKESKQDESGMPNNRFLAERTGGTYSTLKVQPAELEDSGVYFCASSQVSGTTPYEQYFGPGTRLTVT.

The V gene is TRBV12-3 or TRBV12-4, the J gene TRBJ1-2; 8 bases line up with TRBD1. With 6 bases clipped from V and 0 bases from J, the junction kept 6 bases outside the gene matches. The CDR3 is made up of 15 amino acids. The CDR3 DNA follows: TGTGCCAGCAGAGCCGGACAGGGAACTAACTATGGCTACACCTTC. This sequence encodes CASRAGQGTNYGYTF.